The text below deals with one TCR beta chain. What antigen it recognizes has not been identified. Base qualities are not at hand, and no much larger clone is one base apart. Collaborating institutions collected whole blood in K2EDTA tubes following their own protocols. Collaborator samples were shipped for TCRbeta analysis as frozen whole blood, isolated PBMCs, or DNA extracted from either sample type. Inclusive of the bounding cysteine and phenylalanine, the CDR3 is 13 residues long. Just the 39-base CDR3 DNA is kept, in frame starting at base 1. V is cut by 5 bases and J by 4 bases, and the space between the germline ends is 11 bases. The germline V gene provides CDR1 SGHTA and CDR2 FQGTGA. This record comes from a study of blood T cell repertoires in COVID-19 (dated by TCRdb to 2020 to 2021). Background on the whole study: The collaborator samples originated in the United States, Italy and Spain and spanned the acute and convalescent phases of COVID-19. The material from the prospective study consisted of cDNA or gDNA derived from T cells, B-cell-depleted T cells, or PBMCs. Deeply sampled blood TCRbeta repertoires from subjects exposed to, actively infected with, or recovered from COVID-19 were included in the dataset. The repertoires were made available in a free public database intended to serve as a resource for research on the immune response to SARS-CoV-2. The samples were drawn from the first 160 participants of the ongoing ImmuneRACE study and from 1,254 subjects provided by 6 global collaborators. The sample metadata nearly always contained a de-identified subject ID, COVID-19 status, age in years and sex. Where available, HLA class I and class II types were obtained from metadata supplied by the sample provider rather than from assay-based typing. The research as a whole found: The amount of clinical and demographic metadata varied by source and participant and was provided uncurated.

TCRbeta CDR3 regions were amplified from genomic DNA using the immunoSEQ Assay, a bias-controlled multiplex PCR. On the study's bioinformatics: The number of nucleated cells in each sample was estimated by amplification of reference gene primers within the assay. Sequence reads were collapsed and filtered to measure the absolute abundance of every unique TCRbeta CDR3 rearrangement. For each sample, productive Simpson clonality was calculated as the square root of Simpson's diversity index over productive rearrangements. Imported from immuneACCESS, the table was reduced by TCRdb to in-frame sequences with V and J called. These copies leave out some clones; in studies compared against another copy, an unresolved V gene accounts for under half, and the cause of the remainder is not known. Clone size and V and J calls were adopted from that table, with D and trimming inferred from the DNA. Within this sample are 150,000 to 200,000 clones, with about 86% of them counted one time only. Roughly 7% of the sample belongs to the ten largest clones.

The rearrangement combines TRBV7-3 with TRBJ1-1; no D gene call is confident. Material for sequencing was peripheral blood. The clonotype comes from a man in his forties or fifties with active or convalescent COVID-19. The nucleotides read TGTGCCAGCAGCCCTCAGGCGGGCACTGAAGCTTTCTTT. The translation is CASSPQAGTEAFF.